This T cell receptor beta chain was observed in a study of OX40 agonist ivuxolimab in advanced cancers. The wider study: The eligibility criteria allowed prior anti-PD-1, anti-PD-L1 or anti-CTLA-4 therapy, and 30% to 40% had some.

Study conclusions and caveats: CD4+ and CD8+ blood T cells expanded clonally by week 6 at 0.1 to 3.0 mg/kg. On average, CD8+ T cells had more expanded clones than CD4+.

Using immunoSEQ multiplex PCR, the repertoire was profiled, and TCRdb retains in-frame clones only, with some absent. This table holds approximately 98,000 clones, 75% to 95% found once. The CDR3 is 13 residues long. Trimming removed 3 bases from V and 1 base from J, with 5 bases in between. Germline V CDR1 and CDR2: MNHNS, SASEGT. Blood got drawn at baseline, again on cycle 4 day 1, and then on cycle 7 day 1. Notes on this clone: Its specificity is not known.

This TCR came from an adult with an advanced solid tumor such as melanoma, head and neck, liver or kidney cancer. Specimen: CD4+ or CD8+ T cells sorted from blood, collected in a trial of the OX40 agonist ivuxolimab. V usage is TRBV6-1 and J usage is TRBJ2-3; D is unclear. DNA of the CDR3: TGTGCCAGCAGTGACCGGGGCACAGATACGCAGTATTTT. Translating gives CASSDRGTDTQYF.